This T cell receptor beta chain is drawn from a study of T cell repertoires in aging, cancer and after chemotherapy. As for the study in general: Repeat sampling of healthy donors over several months to years showed clear clonal overlap.

Notes on the study in general: Median generation probability rose over the chemotherapy interval in each cancer cohort, suggesting rebound thymic output. In healthy donors, age-related TCR diversity loss mainly reflected lost richness. Compared with age-matched healthy donors, untreated hematological or solid cancer patients showed higher blood TCR clonality.

Comments on this clonotype: What it binds is not known.

Multiplex touch-down PCR with TRB-A/B primers amplified rearranged V-D-J TRB sequences. Each CDR3 protein gets one entry after TCRdb re-called the multiplex PCR reads with MiXCR. The sample includes 8,000 or so distinct CDR3 sequences, about 30% seen only once; the top ten take around 3.6%. TCR beta rearrangements were amplified from peripheral blood genomic DNA. Source material: blood. The receptor was derived from a human donor in good health.

The CDR3 DNA reads TGTGCCAGCAGTGCTCGACGGGTGAGGGGGACAGATACGCAGTATTTT. Its translation is CASSARRVRGTDTQYF. This rearrangement joins TRBV6-4 to TRBJ2-3; D possibly corresponds to TRBD1 (6 bases). Germline V gene data show CDR1 as MRHNA and CDR2 as SNTAGT. The CDR3 is 16 amino acids. V dropped 4 bases and J dropped 3 bases, with 17 bases sitting between them.